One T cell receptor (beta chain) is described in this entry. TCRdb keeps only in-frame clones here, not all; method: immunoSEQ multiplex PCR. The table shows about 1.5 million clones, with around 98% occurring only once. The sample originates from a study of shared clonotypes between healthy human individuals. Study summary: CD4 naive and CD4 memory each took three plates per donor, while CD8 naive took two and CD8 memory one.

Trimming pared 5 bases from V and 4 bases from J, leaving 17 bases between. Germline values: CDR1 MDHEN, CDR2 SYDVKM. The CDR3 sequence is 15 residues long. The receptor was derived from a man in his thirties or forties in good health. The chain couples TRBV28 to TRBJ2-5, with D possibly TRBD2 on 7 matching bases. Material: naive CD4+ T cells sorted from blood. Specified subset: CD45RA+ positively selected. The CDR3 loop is CASSAPPRGAETQYF. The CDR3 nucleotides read TGTGCCAGCAGTGCCCCCCCTCGGGGGGCAGAGACCCAGTACTTC. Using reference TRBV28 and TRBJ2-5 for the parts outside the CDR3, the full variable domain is DVKVTQSSRYLVKRTGEKVFLECVQDMDHENMFWYRQDPGLGLRLIYFSYDVKMKEKGDIPEGYSVSREKKERFSLILESASTNQTSMYLCASSAPPRGAETQYFGPGTRLLVL.